The table lists the clone carrying this TCR beta chain with a few counts. TCRdb processed the RT-PCR reads anew with MiXCR; each CDR3 protein has one entry. This sample has about 680,000 distinct CDR3 sequences, with approximately 15% found just once. CDR3 length: 16 residues. CDR1 is KGHDR, CDR2 SFDVKD, per germline. Trimming stripped 4 bases from V and 4 bases from J, with 15 bases between. This chain links TRBV24-1 with TRBJ2-2; D is perhaps TRBD2 (5 bases). This TCR derives from a female donor in good health, serving as a healthy control. Input material: memory CD4+ T cells from blood. DNA for the CDR3: TGTGCCACCAGTGAGGAAGACTACAAGATCACCGGGGAGCTGTTTTTT. Protein: CATSEEDYKITGELFF.